The next 28 T cell receptor beta chains were all read from a single sample in a study of blood T cell repertoires in COVID-19. Assay: immunoSEQ multiplex PCR; the TCRdb copy retains only in-frame clones and omits some. The table has 200,000 to 300,000 clones, 84% seen once. The sequenced material came from peripheral blood. The source of these receptors is a human donor in a cohort sampled during active COVID-19.

The rearrangement uses TRBV7-9 and TRBJ1-2; a weak D match, TRBD1 (6 bases). The CDR3 covers 16 residues. Between the trimmed V and J ends, which lost 1 base and 4 bases, there was a span of 16 bases. Germline V gene sequence: CDR1 SEHNR, CDR2 FQNEAQ (reference sequence). CDR3 sequence reads: CASSLDPSQGRYGYTF. CDR3 bases: TGTGCCAGCAGCTTAGACCCTTCTCAGGGGCGCTATGGCTACACCTTC.

The chain couples TRBV4-3 to TRBJ2-1; weak D call: TRBD1 (7 bases). Trimming stripped 4 bases from V and 4 bases from J, with 20 bases between. The CDR3 length is 17 residues. Germline V gene sequence: CDR1 LGHNA, CDR2 YSLEER. The CDR3 DNA sequence: TGCGCCAGCAGCCCAAACTCTGGGCAGGGGGGTTACAATGAGCAGTTCTTC. The encoded protein is CASSPNSGQGGYNEQFF.

The chain is built from TRBV11-2 and TRBJ1-6; 10 bases line up with TRBD1. CDR3 length: 17 residues. J was trimmed by 10 bases and V by 4 bases; bases with no gene match: 13. Germline CDR1 reads SGHAT; CDR2 reads FQNNGV. CDR3 in amino acids: CASSSDPRTGGASPLHF. For the CDR3, the DNA is TGTGCCAGCAGCTCTGACCCCAGGACAGGGGGAGCCTCACCCCTCCACTTT.

J is TRBJ1-1 and V is TRBV19; maybe TRBD1 (6 bases). The germline V and J ends were trimmed by 5 bases and 4 bases, with 14 bases remaining between them. There are 14 residues in the CDR3. Germline CDR1 and CDR2: LNHDA and SQIVND (reference sequence). CDR3 loop: CASSPAARGTEAFF. The CDR3 region has the DNA TGTGCCAGTAGTCCTGCTGCCAGGGGCACTGAAGCTTTCTTT.

This clone has more than one count but fewer than ten. The chain joins TRBV19 to TRBJ1-5; TRBD1 matches 9 bases. Germline values: CDR1 LNHDA, CDR2 SQIVND (reference sequence). V was pared by 3 bases and J by 7 bases, with 7 bases of the junction left unmatched. The CDR3 is 15 residues long. The CDR3 DNA reads as TGTGCCAGTAGTATTCCAGGGACAGGGAACCAGCCCCAGCATTTT. Protein: CASSIPGTGNQPQHF.

The chain is built from TRBV5-1 and TRBJ2-3; TRBD2 matches at 9 bases. Germline V gene data show CDR1 as SGHRS and CDR2 as YFSETQ. The CDR3 runs 15 residues. V dropped 3 bases and J dropped 1; count of bases not matched to a gene: 3. The CDR3 sequence: CASSSIAGGTDTQYF. The CDR3 coding sequence is TGCGCCAGCAGCTCCATAGCGGGGGGCACAGATACGCAGTATTTT.

The chain combines TRBV19 with TRBJ2-1; 10 bases line up with TRBD2. Per germline, CDR1 LNHDA and CDR2 SQIVND (reference sequence). The length of the CDR3 is 13 residues. Trimming at V came to 9 bases and at J to 4 bases, leaving 3 bases not matched to a gene. The CDR3 region has the DNA TGTGCCAGCGGGACTAGCGAGTACAATGAGCAGTTCTTC. Its translation: CASGTSEYNEQFF. Full variable domain (remainder filled in from reference TRBV19 and TRBJ2-1): DGGITQSPKYLFRKEGQNVTLSCEQNLNHDAMYWYRQDPGQGLRLIYYSQIVNDFQKGDIAEGYSVSREKKESFPLTVTSAQKNPTAFYLCASGTSEYNEQFFGPGTRLTVL.

This clone was seen only a few times. This sequence joins TRBV5-6 and TRBJ2-7; 9 positions agree with TRBD1. The CDR3 has 15 residues. Germline assignment: CDR1 SGHDT and CDR2 YYEEEE. V lost 4 bases, J lost 3 bases, and 8 bases stayed unmatched. The CDR3 loop is CASSGAGTGIYEQYF. DNA of the CDR3: TGTGCCAGCAGCGGGGCCGGGACAGGGATCTACGAGCAGTACTTC.

This clone was observed a single time. The chain links TRBV19 to TRBJ2-7; possible D gene TRBD2, 5 bases. Germline CDR1 LNHDA, CDR2 SQIVND (reference sequence). This CDR3 is built from 14 residues. Trimming stripped 9 bases from V and 0 bases from J, with 15 bases between. CDR3 bases: TGTGCCAGCAAGAGGGCGGATAGCTCCTACGAGCAGTACTTC. It specifies CASKRADSSYEQYF.

The V call is TRBV18, the J call TRBJ2-7; D possibly corresponds to TRBD1 (6 bases). CDR1 is KGHSH, CDR2 LQKENI, per germline. The CDR3 consists of 13 residues. Trimming took off 2 bases at V and 3 bases at J, with 8 bases between the two ends. CDR3 DNA sequence: TGTGCCAGCTCACCAGGGGGCGGCTACGAGCAGTACTTC. It codes for CASSPGGGYEQYF.

This chain connects TRBV9 to TRBJ2-3; 10 nucleotides agree with TRBD2. CDR1 and CDR2 (germline): SGDLS, YYNGEE. Unmatched junction bases numbered 6, after V lost 4 bases and J lost 1 base. The CDR3 is 16 amino acids. CDR3 in DNA: TGTGCCAGCAGCCCGTGGGGGACTAGCGGCACAGATACGCAGTATTTT. It codes for CASSPWGTSGTDTQYF.

This chain links TRBV5-4 with TRBJ2-3; 8 nucleotides line up with TRBD2. This CDR3 is built from 14 residues. J gave up 10 bases and V 0 bases, and 7 bases lay outside the gene matches. CDR1 SGHNT and CDR2 YYREEE come from the germline V gene (reference sequence). The CDR3 region is CASSLAGGDPPQYF. CDR3 coding DNA: TGTGCCAGCAGCTTGGCGGGAGGGGACCCGCCGCAGTATTTT.

There are many counts of this clone. V and J are TRBV7-9 and TRBJ2-1, with 10 bases identical to TRBD1. There are 15 residues in the CDR3. Germline assignment: CDR1 SEHNR and CDR2 FQNEAQ (reference sequence). Trimming cost V 4 bases and J 6 bases; bases outside gene matches: 6. The CDR3 nucleotides are TGTGCCAGCAGCTCACCGGGACAGGGGCTCAATGAGCAGTTCTTC. Protein sequence: CASSSPGQGLNEQFF.

The CDR3 nucleotides are TGTGCCAGCAGTGAATACAGCGGGGATGAGGATACGCAGTATTTT. This encodes CASSEYSGDEDTQYF. V and J are TRBV2 and TRBJ2-3; 7 nucleotides agree with TRBD2. This CDR3 comprises 15 residues. Germline CDR1 reads SNHLY; CDR2 reads FYNNEI. J gave up 6 bases and V 2 bases, and 8 bases lay outside the gene matches. The full variable domain, its missing parts supplied by reference TRBV2 and TRBJ2-3, is EPEVTQTPSHQVTQMGQEVILRCVPISNHLYFYWYRQILGQKVEFLVSFYNNEISEKSEIFDDQFSVERPDGSNFTLKIRSTKLEDSAMYFCASSEYSGDEDTQYFGPGTRLTVL.

V is TRBV19 and J is TRBJ2-5, with 10 nucleotides matching TRBD1. The CDR3 runs 16 residues. Germline V gene sequence: CDR1 LNHDA, CDR2 SQIVND (reference sequence). After removal of 4 bases from V and 2 bases from J, the junction contained 7 bases not matched to a gene. This chain's CDR3 is CASSTLGQGGQETQYF. For the CDR3, the DNA is TGTGCCAGTAGTACCCTCGGACAGGGGGGTCAAGAGACCCAGTACTTC.

This clone was counted between two and nine times. The chain has TRBV3-1 (or the pseudogene TRBV3-2) and TRBJ1-6; D is perhaps TRBD1 (5 bases). The germline V gene has CDR1 LGHDT and CDR2 YNNKEL (reference sequence). The V end was cut by 4 bases, the J end by 3 bases, with 7 bases between. The CDR3 consists of 14 residues. The CDR3 reads CASSPTVYNSPLHF. CDR3 nucleotide sequence: TGTGCCAGCAGCCCGACAGTCTATAATTCACCCCTCCACTTT.

This chain links TRBV18 with TRBJ2-1; D uncertain. V lost 0 bases to trimming and J lost 4 bases, with 4 bases between them. CDR1 is KGHSH, CDR2 LQKENI, per germline. CDR3 length: 13 amino acids. For the CDR3, the DNA is TGTGCCAGCTCACCACCTAATTACAATGAGCAGTTCTTC. This sequence encodes CASSPPNYNEQFF.

The V and J genes are TRBV2 and TRBJ2-3; D might be TRBD2 (6 bases). With 5 bases removed from V and 0 bases from J, the gap between germline ends came to 12 bases. Germline V lookup: CDR1 SNHLY, CDR2 FYNNEI. CDR3 size: 15 residues. CDR3 amino acids: CASSSSGLSTDTQYF. The CDR3 region has the DNA TGTGCCAGCAGTTCCAGCGGACTAAGCACAGATACGCAGTATTTT.

The chain joins TRBV3-1 (or the pseudogene TRBV3-2) to TRBJ1-2; 8 bases map to TRBD1. Germline CDR1 reads LGHDT; CDR2 reads YNNKEL (reference sequence). V lost 4 bases and J lost 2; bases outside the gene matches: 6. There are 15 residues in the CDR3. In DNA, the CDR3 is TGTGCCAGCAGCCCAAGGGACAGGCAGAACTATGGCTACACCTTC. Translation: CASSPRDRQNYGYTF.

The rearrangement joins TRBV9 to TRBJ1-1, with D tentatively TRBD1 (6 bases). From germline, CDR1 is SGDLS and CDR2 YYNGEE. The CDR3 is 15 amino acids. V lost 4 bases to trimming and J lost 5 bases, with 18 bases between them. The CDR3 region has the DNA TGTGCCAGCAGCCTCGACGGCAGGGGTTGGACTGAAGCTTTCTTT. This codes for CASSLDGRGWTEAFF. Full variable domain (outside the CDR3, taken from reference TRBV9 and TRBJ1-1): DSGVTQTPKHLITATGQRVTLRCSPRSGDLSVYWYQQSLDQGLQFLIQYYNGEERAKGNILERFSAQQFPDLHSELNLSSLELGDSALYFCASSLDGRGWTEAFFGQGTRLTVV.

The J gene is TRBJ1-2, the V gene TRBV19; D gene uncertain. The V gene's germline CDR1 is LNHDA and CDR2 SQIVND (reference sequence). The CDR3 spans 13 residues. V dropped 5 bases and J dropped 0 bases, with 7 bases sitting between them. The CDR3 nucleotides are TGTGCCAGTAGTTTGGCCTCTAACTATGGCTACACCTTC. The encoded protein is CASSLASNYGYTF.

This sequence joins TRBV4-3 and TRBJ2-6; unclear D gene. The length of the CDR3 is 15 residues. Trimming took 1 base from V and 0 from J, leaving 4 bases between them. Germline V gene data show CDR1 as LGHNA and CDR2 as YSLEER. CDR3 nucleotides: TGCGCCAGCAGCCAAGCCGGCTCTGGGGCCAACGTCCTGACTTTC. Protein product: CASSQAGSGANVLTF.

V usage is TRBV13 and J usage is TRBJ1-1; TRBD1 is a possible D gene (5 bases). The CDR3 contains 14 residues. The germline CDR1 and CDR2 sequences are PRHDT and FYEKMQ (reference sequence). Trimming took off 0 bases at V and 5 bases at J, with 10 bases between the two ends. As DNA, the CDR3 is TGTGCCAGCAGCTTAGGGACAGTGGGAACTGAAGCTTTCTTT. Translated: CASSLGTVGTEAFF. The variable domain in full, completed from reference TRBV13 and TRBJ1-1, reads AAGVIQSPRHLIKEKRETATLKCYPIPRHDTVYWYQQGPGQDPQFLISFYEKMQSDKGSIPDRFSAQQFSDYHSELNMSSLELGDSALYFCASSLGTVGTEAFFGQGTRLTVV.

The chain couples TRBV27 to TRBJ2-1, with D possibly being TRBD1 (5 bases). The V end lost 5 bases, the J end lost 2 bases, and 10 bases lay between the germline ends. The CDR3 is made up of 14 amino acids. Per the germline V gene, CDR1 is MNHEY and CDR2 is SMNVEV (reference sequence). Written as DNA, the CDR3 is TGTGCCAGCAGTACCCCAGGGCCCTACAATGAGCAGTTCTTC. It is translated as CASSTPGPYNEQFF.

This clone was seen a few times. The rearrangement uses TRBV4-3 and TRBJ1-2, with TRBD1 matching 7 bases. This CDR3 is built from 15 residues. Germline V gene lookup returns CDR1 LGHNA and CDR2 YSLEER. With 5 bases clipped from V and 0 bases from J, the junction kept 6 bases outside the gene matches. The CDR3 bases are TGCGCCAGCAGCGGTTCCGGGACAGCTAACTATGGCTACACCTTC. Its protein is CASSGSGTANYGYTF.

The gene calls are TRBV7-5 and TRBJ2-4; the table's D call of TRBD2 was not tested on the DNA. TRBV7-5 is a listed pseudogene. The CDR3 extends over 24 amino acids. CDR3 sequence: CARSLLVRGQGTSGRARAKNIQYF. CDR3 nucleotide sequence: TGTGCCAGAAGCTTACTAGTACGGGGACAGGGGACTAGCGGGAGGGCCCGAGCCAAAAACATTCAGTACTTC.

This clone has a single count. The chain uses TRBV7-2 and TRBJ2-7; weak D call: TRBD1 (6 bases). CDR1 is SGHTA and CDR2 is FQGNSA in the germline V gene. This CDR3 region has 16 residues. V dropped 4 bases and J dropped 0 bases, with 16 bases sitting between them. The CDR3, as DNA: TGTGCCAGCAGCTGGGACAAAAGGTTAAACTCCTACGAGCAGTACTTC. Protein: CASSWDKRLNSYEQYF.

V and J are TRBV24-1 and TRBJ2-2, with a possible D match to TRBD2 (6 bases). The germline gives CDR1 KGHDR, CDR2 SFDVKD. The CDR3 length is 15 residues. V was clipped by 3 bases and J by 1 base, with 8 bases between them. The CDR3 loop is CATSDLGGNTGELFF. The CDR3 DNA sequence: TGTGCCACCAGTGATCTCGGGGGGAACACCGGGGAGCTGTTTTTT.